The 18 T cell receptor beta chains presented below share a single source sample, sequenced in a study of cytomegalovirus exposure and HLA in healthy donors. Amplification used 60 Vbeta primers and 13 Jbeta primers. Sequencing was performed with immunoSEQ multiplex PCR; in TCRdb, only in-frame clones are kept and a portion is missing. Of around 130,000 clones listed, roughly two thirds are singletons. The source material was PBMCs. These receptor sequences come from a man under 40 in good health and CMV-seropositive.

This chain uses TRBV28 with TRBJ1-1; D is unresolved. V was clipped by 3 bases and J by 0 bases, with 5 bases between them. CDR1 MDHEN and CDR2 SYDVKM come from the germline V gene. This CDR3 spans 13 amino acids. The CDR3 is CASSFRMNTEAFF. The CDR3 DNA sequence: TGTGCCAGCAGTTTCAGGATGAACACTGAAGCTTTCTTT.

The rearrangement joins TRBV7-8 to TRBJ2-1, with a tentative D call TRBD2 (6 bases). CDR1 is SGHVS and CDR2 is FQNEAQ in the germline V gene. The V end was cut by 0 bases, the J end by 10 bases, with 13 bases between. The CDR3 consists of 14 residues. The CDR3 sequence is CASSLARTAGEQFF. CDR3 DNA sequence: TGTGCCAGCAGCTTAGCCCGGACGGCGGGAGAGCAGTTCTTC.

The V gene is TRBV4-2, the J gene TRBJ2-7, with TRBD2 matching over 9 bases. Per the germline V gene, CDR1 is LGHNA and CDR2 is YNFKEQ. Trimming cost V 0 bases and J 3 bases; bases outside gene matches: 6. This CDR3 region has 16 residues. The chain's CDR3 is CASSQEGLAGFYEQYF. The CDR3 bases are TGTGCCAGCAGCCAAGAGGGCCTAGCGGGATTCTACGAGCAGTACTTC.

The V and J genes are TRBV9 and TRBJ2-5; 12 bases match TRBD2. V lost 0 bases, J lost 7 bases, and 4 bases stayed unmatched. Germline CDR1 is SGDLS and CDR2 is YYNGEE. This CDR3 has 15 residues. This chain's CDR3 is CASSVAALAGGTQYF. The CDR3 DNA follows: TGTGCCAGCAGCGTAGCTGCACTAGCGGGAGGGACCCAGTACTTC.

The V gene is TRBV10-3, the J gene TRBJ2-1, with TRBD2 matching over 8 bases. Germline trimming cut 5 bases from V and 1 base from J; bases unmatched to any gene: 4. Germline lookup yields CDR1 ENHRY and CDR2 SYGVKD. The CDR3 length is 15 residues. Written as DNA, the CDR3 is TGTGCCATCAGTCCACTAGCGGATTCCTACAATGAGCAGTTCTTC. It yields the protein CAISPLADSYNEQFF.

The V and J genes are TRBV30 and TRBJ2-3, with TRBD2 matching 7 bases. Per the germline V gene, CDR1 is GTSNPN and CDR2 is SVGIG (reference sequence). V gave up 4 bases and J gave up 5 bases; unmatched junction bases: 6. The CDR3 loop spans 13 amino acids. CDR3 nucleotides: TGTGCCTGGACGGCGGGAGCTGGAGATACGCAGTATTTT. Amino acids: CAWTAGAGDTQYF.

The CDR3 sequence is CSVDGVAGVYEQYF. CDR3 nucleotide sequence: TGCAGCGTTGATGGTGTAGCGGGAGTCTACGAGCAGTACTTC. V is TRBV29-1 and J is TRBJ2-7, with TRBD2 matching over 9 bases. CDR1 and CDR2 (germline): SQVTM, ANQGSEA. This CDR3 contains 14 residues. J gave up 3 bases and V 3 bases, and 6 bases lay outside the gene matches.

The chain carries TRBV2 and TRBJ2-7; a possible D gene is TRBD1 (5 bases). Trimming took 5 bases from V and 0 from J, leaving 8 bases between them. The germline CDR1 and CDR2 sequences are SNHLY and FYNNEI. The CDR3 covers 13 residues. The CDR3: CASSTQGSYEQYF. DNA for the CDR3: TGTGCCAGCAGTACCCAGGGCTCCTACGAGCAGTACTTC.

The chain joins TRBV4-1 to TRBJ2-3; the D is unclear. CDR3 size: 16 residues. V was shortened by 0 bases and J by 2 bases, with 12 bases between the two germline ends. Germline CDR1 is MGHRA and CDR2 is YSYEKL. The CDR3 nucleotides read TGCGCCAGCAGCCAAGAGGAGCCTCGATCCACAGATACGCAGTATTTT. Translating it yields CASSQEEPRSTDTQYF.

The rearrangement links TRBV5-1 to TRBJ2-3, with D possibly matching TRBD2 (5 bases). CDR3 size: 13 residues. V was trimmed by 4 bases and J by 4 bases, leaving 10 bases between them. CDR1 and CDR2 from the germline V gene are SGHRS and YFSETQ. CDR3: CASSAGPPDTQYF. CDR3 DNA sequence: TGCGCCAGCAGCGCGGGCCCCCCAGATACGCAGTATTTT.

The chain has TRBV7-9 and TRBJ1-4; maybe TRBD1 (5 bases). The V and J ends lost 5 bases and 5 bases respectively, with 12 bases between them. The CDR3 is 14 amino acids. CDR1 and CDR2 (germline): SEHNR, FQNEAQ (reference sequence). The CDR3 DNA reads TGTGCCAGCAGCGCAGGGATTCTCAATGAAAAACTGTTTTTT. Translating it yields CASSAGILNEKLFF.

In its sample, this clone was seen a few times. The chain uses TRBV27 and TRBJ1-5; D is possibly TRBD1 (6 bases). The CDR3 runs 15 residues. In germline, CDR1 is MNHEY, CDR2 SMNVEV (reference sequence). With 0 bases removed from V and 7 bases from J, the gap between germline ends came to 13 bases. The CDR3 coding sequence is TGTGCCAGCAGTTTATCGGGACAACAGCGACAGCCCCAGCATTTT. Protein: CASSLSGQQRQPQHF.

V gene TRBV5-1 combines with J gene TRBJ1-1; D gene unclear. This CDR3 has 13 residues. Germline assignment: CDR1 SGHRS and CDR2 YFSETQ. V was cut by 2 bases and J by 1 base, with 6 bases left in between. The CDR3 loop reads CASSFYRNTEAFF. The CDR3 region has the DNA TGCGCCAGCAGCTTTTATAGGAACACTGAAGCTTTCTTT. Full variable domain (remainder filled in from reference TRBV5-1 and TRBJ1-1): KAGVTQTPRYLIKTRGQQVTLSCSPISGHRSVSWYQQTPGQGLQFLFEYFSETQRNKGNFPGRFSGRQFSNSRSEMNVSTLELGDSALYLCASSFYRNTEAFFGQGTRLTVV.

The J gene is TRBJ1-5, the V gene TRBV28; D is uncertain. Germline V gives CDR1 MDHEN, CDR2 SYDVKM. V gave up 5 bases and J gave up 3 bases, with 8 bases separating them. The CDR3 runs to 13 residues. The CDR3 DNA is TGTGCCAGCAGTGCTAGACCCAATCAGCCCCAGCATTTT. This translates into CASSARPNQPQHF.

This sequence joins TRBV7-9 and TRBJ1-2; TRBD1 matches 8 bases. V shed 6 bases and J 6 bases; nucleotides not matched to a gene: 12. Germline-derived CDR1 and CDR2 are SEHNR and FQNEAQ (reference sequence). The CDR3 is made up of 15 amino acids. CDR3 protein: CASRTTGTGLHGYTF. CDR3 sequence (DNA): TGTGCCAGCAGAACTACCGGGACAGGCCTCCATGGCTACACCTTC.

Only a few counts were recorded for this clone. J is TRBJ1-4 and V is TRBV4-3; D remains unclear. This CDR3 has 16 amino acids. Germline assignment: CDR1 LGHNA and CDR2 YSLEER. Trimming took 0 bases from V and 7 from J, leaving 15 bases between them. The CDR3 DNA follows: TGCGCCAGCAGCCAAGATCGAGGCGCCAGAGGTGAAAAACTGTTTTTT. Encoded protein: CASSQDRGARGEKLFF.

The CDR3 DNA reads TGTGCCAGCTCACCACCCGGTCGGAACACTGAAGCTTTCTTT. Encoded protein: CASSPPGRNTEAFF. V is TRBV18 and J is TRBJ1-1, with D uncertain. Between the trimmed V and J ends, which lost 0 bases and 1 base, there was a span of 6 bases. Per the germline V gene, CDR1 is KGHSH and CDR2 is LQKENI. This CDR3 is 14 amino acids long.

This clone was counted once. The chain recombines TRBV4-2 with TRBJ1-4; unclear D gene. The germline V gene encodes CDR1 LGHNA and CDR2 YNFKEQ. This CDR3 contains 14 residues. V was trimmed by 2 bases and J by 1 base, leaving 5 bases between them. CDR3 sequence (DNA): TGTGCCAGCAGCCAACCAGTAACTAATGAAAAACTGTTTTTT. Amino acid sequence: CASSQPVTNEKLFF.